The T cell receptor (beta chain) described here comes from a study of OX40 agonist ivuxolimab in advanced cancers. Overall study context: Dose-escalation patients were diagnosed with hepatocellular carcinoma, melanoma, renal cell cancer or head and neck cancer. General study points: Also present in some nonresponders was a low level of normalized T-cell clonal expansion. Partial responders dosed at 0.1-3.0 mg/kg displayed clonal expansion ranking among the lowest.

Using immunoSEQ multiplex PCR, the repertoire was profiled, and TCRdb retains in-frame clones only, with some absent. The table has some 100,000 clones, 85% to 90% seen once. No patient had autoimmune disease or received systemic immunosuppression. On this clone itself: Antigen unknown.

Germline V lookup: CDR1 GTSNPN, CDR2 SVGIG (reference sequence). V was trimmed by 6 bases and J by 9 bases, leaving 23 bases between them. This CDR3 is 14 amino acids long. Specimen: CD4+ or CD8+ T cells sorted from blood, collected in a trial of the OX40 agonist ivuxolimab. The gene calls are TRBV30 and TRBJ2-5; weak D call: TRBD2 (6 bases). The TCR comes from an adult with an advanced solid tumor such as melanoma, head and neck, liver or kidney cancer. The DNA of the CDR3 is TGTGCCTGCCGATCGGGAGAGTGGGCTTTGTCCCAGTACTTC. Residues: CACRSGEWALSQYF.